Sequencing of this TCR beta chain was carried out in a study of CD4 T cells in relation to SARS-CoV-2 and coronaviruses. The CDR3 contains 18 residues. The assay was immunoSEQ multiplex PCR, and TCRdb's table has in-frame clones only and misses some. The sample has 20,000 to 25,000 clones, approximately 72% seen once; the top ten hold approximately 13%. The unexposed donors gave CD4+ T cells in about 2011-2019, prior to COVID-19. The cells were cultured for about ten days before CD4+ T cells were isolated. Regarding this clone: Its antigen is unidentified.

Material: CD4+ T cells from PBMCs, cultured in vitro. J is TRBJ2-4 and V is TRBV21-1; TRBD2 was called by the table and not checked on the DNA. TRBV21-1 is noted as a pseudogene. This TCR derives from a human donor in good health. The CDR3 here is CASINLAEGRGRVGIQYF. The CDR3 region has the DNA TGTGCCAGCATCAACCTAGCGGAGGGGAGAGGAAGGGTCGGCATTCAGTACTTC.